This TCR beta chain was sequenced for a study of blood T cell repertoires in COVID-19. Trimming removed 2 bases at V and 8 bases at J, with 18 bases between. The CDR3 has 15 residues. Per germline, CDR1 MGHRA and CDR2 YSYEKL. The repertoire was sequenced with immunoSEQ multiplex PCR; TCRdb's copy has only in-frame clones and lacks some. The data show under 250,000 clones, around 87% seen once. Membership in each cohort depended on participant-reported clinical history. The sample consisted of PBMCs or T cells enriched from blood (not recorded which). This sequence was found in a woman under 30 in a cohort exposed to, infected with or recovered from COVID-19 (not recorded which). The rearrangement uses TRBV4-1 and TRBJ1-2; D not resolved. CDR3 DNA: TGCGCCAGCAGCCAATCGGCCCTACCTCCGGGGGGCTACACCTTC. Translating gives CASSQSALPPGGYTF.